The 9 T cell receptor beta chains in this list originate from one sample, sequenced in a study of blood T cells in healthy people across ages. With a J-beta primer mix and a sample-barcoded 5' primer, a second PCR ran about 7 to 11 cycles. TCRdb independently ran MiXCR on the 5' RACE reads; one entry per CDR3 protein. The table includes fewer than 700,000 distinct CDR3 sequences, 40% to 50% detected once. The specimen was blood. These receptors were obtained from an elderly man in good health.

V and J are TRBV4-2 and TRBJ2-7, with TRBD1 matching over 7 bases. This CDR3 has 14 residues. Losses at the gene ends were 1 base for V and 7 bases for J; bases not matched to a gene: 7. Germline CDR1 LGHNA, CDR2 YNFKEQ. The CDR3 sequence is CASSQGGDSGEQYF. In DNA, the CDR3 is TGTGCCAGCAGCCAAGGTGGGGACAGTGGGGAGCAGTACTTC.

The CDR3, as DNA: TGCGCCAGCAGAGCTCGGGGGGACAGGGGGATAACAGATACGCAGTATTTT. Protein sequence: CASRARGDRGITDTQYF. The chain joins TRBV5-1 to TRBJ2-3, with 11 bases fitting TRBD1. Germline V gene sequence: CDR1 SGHRS, CDR2 YFSETQ. V was pared by 5 bases and J by 3 bases, with 11 bases of the junction left unmatched. This CDR3 region has 17 residues. Looking up the rest from reference TRBV5-1 and TRBJ2-3 gives the full variable domain: KAGVTQTPRYLIKTRGQQVTLSCSPISGHRSVSWYQQTPGQGLQFLFEYFSETQRNKGNFPGRFSGRQFSNSRSEMNVSTLELGDSALYLCASRARGDRGITDTQYFGPGTRLTVL.

Concerning this clonotype: The junction does not match germline at one end; this may be a read error. This chain links TRBV5-1 with TRBJ1-6; 7 nucleotides agree with TRBD1. The CDR3 is made up of 18 amino acids. Germline values: CDR1 SGHRS, CDR2 YFSETQ. This CDR3 is CASSLVTGDLQKAFPPHF. Here the CDR3 DNA reads TGCGCCAGCAGCTTGGTTACAGGGGATTTGCAAAAGGCTTTCCCCCCCCACTTT.

This sequence joins TRBV9 and TRBJ2-5; either TRBD1 or TRBD2 may fit D (6 bases each). The CDR3 runs 13 residues. Germline V gene lookup returns CDR1 SGDLS and CDR2 YYNGEE. Trimming pared 3 bases from V and 11 bases from J, leaving 17 bases between. The CDR3 is CASSEYGGFEQYF. In nucleotides, the CDR3 is TGTGCCAGCAGCGAATACGGGGGCTTTGAGCAGTACTTC.

This clonotype has more than one count but fewer than ten. V and J are TRBV27 and TRBJ1-1, with TRBD1 matching over 8 bases. V lost 6 bases to trimming and J lost 3 bases; unmatched junction nucleotides: 9. This CDR3 is built from 15 residues. The V gene's germline CDR1 is MNHEY and CDR2 SMNVEV (reference sequence). CDR3 DNA sequence: TGTGCCAGCAGAACGGCAGGGGGCCGGTACACTGAAGCTTTCTTT. Amino acid sequence: CASRTAGGRYTEAFF.

This clonotype has only a few counts. V and J are TRBV5-1 and TRBJ1-1, with D perhaps matching TRBD1 (6 bases). V was cut by 5 bases and J by 3 bases, with 17 bases left in between. The CDR3 consists of 15 residues. Germline-derived CDR1 and CDR2 are SGHRS and YFSETQ. CDR3 nucleotides: TGCGCCAGCAGAACTCCGGAGAGGGGGGACACTGAAGCTTTCTTT. Protein product: CASRTPERGDTEAFF.

This clonotype was seen just once. V usage is TRBV20-1 and J usage is TRBJ2-2; perhaps D is TRBD1 or TRBD2 (5 bases each). Germline V gene lookup returns CDR1 DFQATT and CDR2 SNEGSKA (reference sequence). CDR3 size: 14 residues. The germline V and J ends were trimmed by 6 bases and 4 bases, with 15 bases remaining between them. This CDR3 reads CSARRGSGTGELFF. CDR3 nucleotide sequence: TGCAGTGCGAGACGGGGCTCGGGCACCGGGGAGCTGTTTTTT.

This clonotype appeared a few times. The chain couples TRBV9 to TRBJ2-1; 12 positions match TRBD1. V was clipped by 4 bases and J by 7 bases; unmatched bases: 6. The germline V gene has CDR1 SGDLS and CDR2 YYNGEE. CDR3 length: 15 amino acids. CDR3: CASSYGTGGRNEQFF. The CDR3 region has the DNA TGTGCCAGCAGCTACGGGACAGGGGGCCGGAATGAGCAGTTCTTC.

The chain employs TRBV2 and TRBJ2-5; the D gene is possibly TRBD2 (6 bases). The CDR3 is 13 amino acids. V was shortened by 5 bases and J by 0 bases, with 7 bases between the two germline ends. The germline CDR1 and CDR2 sequences are SNHLY and FYNNEI. CDR3 DNA sequence: TGTGCCAGCAGTAGACTAGACCAAGAGACCCAGTACTTC. Encoded protein: CASSRLDQETQYF.